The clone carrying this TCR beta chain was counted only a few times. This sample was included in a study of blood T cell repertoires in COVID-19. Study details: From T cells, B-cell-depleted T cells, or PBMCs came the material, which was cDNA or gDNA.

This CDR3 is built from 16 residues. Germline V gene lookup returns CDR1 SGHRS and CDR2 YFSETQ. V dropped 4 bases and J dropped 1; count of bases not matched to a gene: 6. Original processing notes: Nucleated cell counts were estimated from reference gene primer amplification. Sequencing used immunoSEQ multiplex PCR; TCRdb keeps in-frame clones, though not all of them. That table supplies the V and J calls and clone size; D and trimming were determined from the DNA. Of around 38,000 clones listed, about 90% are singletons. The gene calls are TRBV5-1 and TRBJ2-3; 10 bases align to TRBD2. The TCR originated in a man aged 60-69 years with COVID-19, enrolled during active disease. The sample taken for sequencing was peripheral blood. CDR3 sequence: CASSPGLAQGTDTQYF. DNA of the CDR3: TGCGCCAGCAGCCCGGGACTAGCGCAGGGCACAGATACGCAGTATTTT. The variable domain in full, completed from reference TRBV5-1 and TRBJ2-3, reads KAGVTQTPRYLIKTRGQQVTLSCSPISGHRSVSWYQQTPGQGLQFLFEYFSETQRNKGNFPGRFSGRQFSNSRSEMNVSTLELGDSALYLCASSPGLAQGTDTQYFGPGTRLTVL.